Each of the 14 T cell receptor beta chains below was sequenced from the same sample in a study of post-analysis software for immune sequencing data. Prepared libraries of TCR beta cDNA carried unique molecular identifiers. TCRdb called the PCR reads again in MiXCR, with one record for every CDR3 protein. The repertoire has 150,000 or so distinct CDR3 sequences, about 34% of them found once; the top ten carry 25% to 30%. The sequencing used blood, collected after autologous hematopoietic stem cell transplantation. These receptor sequences come from a girl between 5 and 17 years old with multiple sclerosis.

This clonotype was found a few times. V usage is TRBV14 and J usage is TRBJ1-2; D perhaps matches TRBD1 (5 bases). The CDR3 contains 15 residues. Trimming pared 1 base from V and 0 bases from J, leaving 9 bases between. CDR1 is SGHDN and CDR2 is FVKESK in the germline V gene. The CDR3 coding sequence is TGTGCCAGCAGCCAAGTGCAGGGAGCTAACTATGGCTACACCTTC. Residues: CASSQVQGANYGYTF.

This clonotype was observed at least ten times. The V gene is TRBV27, the J gene TRBJ1-2, with a possible D match to TRBD1 (6 bases). The CDR3 covers 14 residues. Germline CDR1 reads MNHEY; CDR2 reads SMNVEV (reference sequence). Between the trimmed V and J ends, which lost 0 bases and 7 bases, there was a span of 12 bases. The CDR3 DNA reads as TGTGCCAGCAGTTTATCGGGGGGGACAACTGGCTACACCTTC. It translates to CASSLSGGTTGYTF.

This chain uses TRBV5-1 with TRBJ2-5; no reliable D call. CDR3 size: 15 residues. Germline values: CDR1 SGHRS, CDR2 YFSETQ. Trimming removed 3 bases from V and 3 bases from J, with 15 bases in between. Here the CDR3 reads CASSSGLRVEETQYF. The CDR3 DNA reads TGCGCCAGCAGCTCCGGGCTTAGGGTGGAAGAGACCCAGTACTTC.

The CDR3 bases are TGTGCCAGCAGCTCCCTCGGGGGGCAGACAGATACGCAGTATTTT. Translation gives CASSSLGGQTDTQYF. The chain combines TRBV7-9 with TRBJ2-3; maybe TRBD2 (7 bases). Germline CDR1 is SEHNR and CDR2 is FQNEAQ (reference sequence). V lost 4 bases and J 3 bases, leaving 14 bases between the germline ends. This CDR3 comprises 15 residues.

The V and J genes are TRBV4-1 and TRBJ2-7, with D possibly TRBD1 on 6 matching bases. Germline CDR1 reads MGHRA; CDR2 reads YSYEKL. This CDR3 region has 15 residues. The V end was cut by 11 bases, the J end by 2 bases, with 22 bases between. This CDR3 is CADSHYEGTTYEQYF. Here the CDR3 DNA reads TGCGCCGACAGCCATTATGAAGGGACAACCTACGAGCAGTACTTC.

The chain employs TRBV11-3 and TRBJ2-1; 11 nucleotides align to TRBD2. Per germline, CDR1 SGHNT and CDR2 YENEEA. J was trimmed by 5 bases and V by 4 bases; bases with no gene match: 7. This CDR3 is built from 16 residues. DNA for the CDR3: TGTGCCAGCAGCTCGGCCGGGACTAGCGGTCACAATGAGCAGTTCTTC. It encodes CASSSAGTSGHNEQFF.

V and J are TRBV24-1 and TRBJ2-1; TRBD2 is a possible D gene (5 bases). The CDR3 runs to 13 residues. V was pared by 3 bases and J by 12 bases, with 14 bases between. Germline V gene sequence: CDR1 KGHDR, CDR2 SFDVKD. CDR3 sequence (DNA): TGTGCCACCAGTGATCGAGGGCGAGGGAGGCAGTTCTTC. Amino acids: CATSDRGRGRQFF.

As concerns this clonotype: Mismatch with germline at one junction end may stem from a read error. This rearrangement joins TRBV20-1 to TRBJ2-3, with D perhaps matching TRBD1 (6 bases). Germline CDR1 and CDR2: DFQATT and SNEGSKA (reference sequence). This CDR3 is built from 14 residues. The CDR3 DNA reads TGCAGTGCGAGAGGATGGACAGAGACAGATACGCAGTATTTT. This encodes CSARGWTETDTQYF.

This clonotype was found a few times. The V and J genes are TRBV20-1 and TRBJ2-7; 10 nucleotides match TRBD2. J was trimmed by 3 bases and V by 0 bases; bases with no gene match: 8. This CDR3 region has 16 residues. Germline V gives CDR1 DFQATT, CDR2 SNEGSKA (reference sequence). In nucleotides, the CDR3 is TGCAGTGCTAGAGATCCCCGGACTAGCGGTCACTACGAGCAGTACTTC. Protein: CSARDPRTSGHYEQYF.

The rearrangement joins TRBV7-8 to TRBJ1-1; TRBD1 matches 7 bases. Germline CDR1 SGHVS, CDR2 FQNEAQ. The CDR3 consists of 15 residues. The trim removed 3 bases at V and 6 bases at J, leaving 10 bases unmatched. CDR3 nucleotide sequence: TGTGCCAGCAGCTTCAGGACAGGAACGAGGCCTGAAGCTTTCTTT. It encodes CASSFRTGTRPEAFF.

This clonotype was seen only once. This sequence joins TRBV4-1 and TRBJ2-7, with D unresolved. The V and J ends lost 0 bases and 0 bases respectively, with 6 bases between them. The CDR3 totals 14 residues. Germline CDR1 MGHRA, CDR2 YSYEKL. CDR3 DNA: TGCGCCAGCAGCCAAGAAACAGTCTCCTACGAGCAGTACTTC. This encodes CASSQETVSYEQYF.

The chain carries TRBV7-2 and TRBJ2-1; 8 nucleotides agree with TRBD2. There are 15 residues in the CDR3. Trimming cost V 5 bases and J 10 bases; bases outside gene matches: 13. The germline gives CDR1 SGHTA, CDR2 FQGNSA. In nucleotides, the CDR3 is TGTGCCAGCAGCCCAACTAGCGGTACTTGGGGGGAGCAGTTCTTC. It encodes CASSPTSGTWGEQFF.

Of note for this clonotype: It is likely a read error, because the conserved phenylalanine at the end of the CDR3 is missing. This rearrangement joins TRBV24-1 to TRBJ2-6; either TRBD1 or TRBD2 may fit D (5 bases each). Germline V CDR1 and CDR2: KGHDR, SFDVKD. Trimming pared 0 bases from V and 10 bases from J, leaving 6 bases between. The CDR3 has 13 residues. CDR3 in amino acids: CATSDLEGNVLTV. CDR3 coding DNA: TGTGCCACCAGTGATTTGGAGGGGAACGTCCTGACTGTC.

This chain connects TRBV6-2 or TRBV6-3 to TRBJ1-5, with 7 bases aligning to TRBD1. The CDR3 sequence is 15 residues long. From germline, CDR1 is MNHEY and CDR2 SVGEGT. V shed 7 bases and J 2 bases; nucleotides not matched to a gene: 8. The CDR3 DNA reads TGTGCCAGCATTCAACAGGGGATGGGCAATCAGCCCCAGCATTTT. It codes for CASIQQGMGNQPQHF.